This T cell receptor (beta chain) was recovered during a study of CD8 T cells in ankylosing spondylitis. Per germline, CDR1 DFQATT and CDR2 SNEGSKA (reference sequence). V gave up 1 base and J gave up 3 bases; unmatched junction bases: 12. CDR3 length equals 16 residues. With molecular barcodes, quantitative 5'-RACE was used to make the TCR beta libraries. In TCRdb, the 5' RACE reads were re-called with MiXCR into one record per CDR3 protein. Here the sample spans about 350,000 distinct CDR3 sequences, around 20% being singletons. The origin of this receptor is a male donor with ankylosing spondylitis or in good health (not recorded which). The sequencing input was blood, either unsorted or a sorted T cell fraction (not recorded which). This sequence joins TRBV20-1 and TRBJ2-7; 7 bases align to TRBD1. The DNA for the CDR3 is TGCAGTGCTAGAGGCATAGGACAGGCTTCTGACTACGAGCAGTACTTC. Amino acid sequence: CSARGIGQASDYEQYF.